Listed below are T cell receptor beta chains from one sample, sequenced in a study of tumor-infiltrating lymphocytes in primary liver carcinoma. TCRdb reanalysed the multiplex PCR reads using MiXCR and keeps one entry per CDR3 protein. The profile shows approximately 45,000 distinct CDR3 sequences, roughly 75% of them singletons. The sample comprised tumor-adjacent normal liver tissue. The receptors shown here come from a woman in her 30s with primary liver carcinoma and hepatitis B virus infection. Each CDR3 is given with its conserved first and last residue. The D gene is left open where the match is weak. Size tells how often a clone was seen (once, few, many) or the class of an expanded clone, and some rows leave it out.

abundance: NA; v_gene: TRBV5-4; d_gene: NA; j_gene: TRBJ2-1; CDR3aa: CASSLTCLAGNNEEFF; CDR3nt: TGTGCCAGCAGCTTGACTTGTCTAGCTGGGAACAATGAGGAGTTCTTC
abundance: NA; v_gene: TRBV7-8; d_gene: NA; j_gene: TRBJ2-7; CDR3aa: CAISAGPLNSYEQYF; CDR3nt: TGTGCCATCAGCGCCGGGCCCCTGAACTCCTACGAGCAGTACTTC
abundance: NA; v_gene: TRBV6-5; d_gene: NA; j_gene: TRBJ2-7; CDR3aa: CAGSLFPPPYEQYF; CDR3nt: TGTGCTGGCAGTCTCTTTCCCCCCCCCTACGAGCAGTACTTC
abundance: many; v_gene: TRBV28; d_gene: NA; j_gene: TRBJ2-1; CDR3aa: CASSTYNEQFF; CDR3nt: TGTGCCAGCTCAACCTACAATGAGCAGTTCTTC
abundance: NA; v_gene: TRBV12-3/TRBV12-4; d_gene: NA; j_gene: TRBJ2-7; CDR3aa: CANGFRGSSYEQYF; CDR3nt: TGTGCCAACGGGTTTCGAGGGAGCTCCTACGAGCAGTACTTC
abundance: NA; v_gene: TRBV30; d_gene: TRBD2; j_gene: TRBJ2-1; CDR3aa: CAWTVRLGLAVHEQFF; CDR3nt: TGTGCCTGGACTGTACGTCTGGGACTAGCCGTGCATGAGCAGTTCTTC
abundance: many; v_gene: TRBV6-5; d_gene: NA; j_gene: TRBJ2-7; CDR3aa: CASSATGYHEQYF; CDR3nt: TGTGCCAGCAGCGCAACAGGGTACCACGAGCAGTACTTC
abundance: NA; v_gene: TRBV6-2/TRBV6-3; d_gene: NA; j_gene: TRBJ2-1; CDR3aa: CASSYLRRVSYKEQSF; CDR3nt: TGTGCCAGCAGTTACTTAAGACGGGTTTCCTACAAAGAACAGTCCTTC
abundance: NA; v_gene: TRBV4-3; d_gene: NA; j_gene: TRBJ2-3; CDR3aa: CASGQSVWLGDTDDTHYF; CDR3nt: TGCGCCAGCGGCCAGTCGGTCTGGCTGGGTGATACCGATGATACGCACTATTTT
abundance: many; v_gene: TRBV29-1; d_gene: NA; j_gene: TRBJ2-7; CDR3aa: CSVEVEGSSYERYF; CDR3nt: TGCAGCGTTGAAGTGGAAGGCAGTTCCTACGAGCGGTACTTC
abundance: many; v_gene: TRBV6-6; d_gene: NA; j_gene: TRBJ2-7; CDR3aa: CASSSTEFYEQYF; CDR3nt: TGTGCCAGCAGTTCGACAGAATTCTACGAGCAGTACTTC
abundance: NA; v_gene: TRBV11-2; d_gene: NA; j_gene: TRBJ2-1; CDR3aa: CASSLGGTWNEQLF; CDR3nt: TGTGCTAGCAGCCTCGGGGGGACATGGAATGAGCAACTCTTC
abundance: NA; v_gene: TRBV12-5; d_gene: NA; j_gene: TRBJ2-3; CDR3aa: CANGPGATDTQYF; CDR3nt: TGTGCTAATGGCCCAGGCGCGACAGATACGCAGTATTTT
abundance: NA; v_gene: TRBV11-2; d_gene: NA; j_gene: TRBJ1-1; CDR3aa: CASSLGSEAPF; CDR3nt: TGTGCCAGCAGCTTAGGTAGTGAAGCTCCCTTT
abundance: NA; v_gene: TRBV12-3/TRBV12-4; d_gene: NA; j_gene: TRBJ2-1; CDR3aa: CATRGSGTYNGQLF; CDR3nt: TGTGCCACCAGGGGTAGCGGAACCTACAATGGGCAGCTCTTC
abundance: NA; v_gene: TRBV11-2; d_gene: NA; j_gene: TRBJ1-1; CDR3aa: CASRYTGWRAEAIF; CDR3nt: TGTGCCAGCAGATATACTGGGTGGAGGGCTGAAGCTATCTTT
abundance: many; v_gene: TRBV6-5; d_gene: NA; j_gene: TRBJ2-2; CDR3aa: CASSSLGTGDTGELFF; CDR3nt: TGTGCCAGCAGTTCCTTGGGGACGGGGGACACCGGGGAGCTGTTTTTT
abundance: NA; v_gene: TRBV11-2; d_gene: NA; j_gene: TRBJ1-2; CDR3aa: CTSNLVEGWGYTF; CDR3nt: TGTACCAGCAACCTTGTCGAGGGGTGGGGCTACACGTTC
abundance: NA; v_gene: TRBV7-9; d_gene: TRBD2; j_gene: TRBJ2-1; CDR3aa: CASSYSGRTVYEQFF; CDR3nt: TGCGCCAGCAGCTATAGCGGGAGGACCGTATATGAGCAGTTCTTC
abundance: NA; v_gene: TRBV4-2; d_gene: NA; j_gene: TRBJ1-6; CDR3aa: CASSHRQQTLGSPPHF; CDR3nt: TGTGCCAGCAGCCATAGACAGCAAACCTTAGGTTCACCCCCCCACTTT
abundance: few; v_gene: TRBV19; d_gene: NA; j_gene: TRBJ1-2; CDR3aa: CASSMEPRGYTF; CDR3nt: TGTGCCAGTAGTATGGAGCCCAGGGGCTACACCTTC
abundance: many; v_gene: TRBV6-2/TRBV6-3; d_gene: TRBD2; j_gene: TRBJ2-1; CDR3aa: CASSRTSGGSYNEQFF; CDR3nt: TGTGCCAGCAGCAGGACTAGCGGGGGGAGCTACAATGAGCAGTTCTTC
abundance: NA; v_gene: TRBV24-1; d_gene: NA; j_gene: TRBJ2-5; CDR3aa: CATSGQRSGAQETQYF; CDR3nt: TGTGCCACCAGTGGGCAGCGGTCGGGAGCCCAAGAGACCCAGTACTTC
abundance: NA; v_gene: TRBV4-2; d_gene: NA; j_gene: TRBJ2-7; CDR3aa: CASSQATTAGGYEQQF; CDR3nt: TGTGCCAGCAGCCAAGCGACGACGGCTGGGGGCTACGAGCAGCAGTTC
abundance: NA; v_gene: TRBV30; d_gene: NA; j_gene: TRBJ2-2; CDR3aa: CVWSVHGVDTGELFF; CDR3nt: TGTGTCTGGAGTGTACATGGGGTGGACACCGGGGAGCTGTTTTTT
abundance: NA; v_gene: TRBV13; d_gene: NA; j_gene: TRBJ1-1; CDR3aa: CASRTGGANIGAFF; CDR3nt: TGTGCCAGCAGGACGGGGGGTGCAAACATTGGAGCTTTCTTT
abundance: few; v_gene: TRBV28; d_gene: TRBD2; j_gene: TRBJ2-1; CDR3aa: CASIRSVSGSADEQSF; CDR3nt: TGTGCCAGCATTAGGAGTGTTAGCGGGAGTGCAGATGAGCAGTCCTTC